The 24 T cell receptor beta chains presented below share a single source sample, sequenced in a study of CD8 T cells in ankylosing spondylitis. TCRdb re-called the 5' RACE reads through MiXCR, storing one row per CDR3 protein. This table has roughly 130,000 distinct CDR3 sequences, around 15% appearing once. The sequenced sample was blood, either unsorted or a sorted T cell fraction (not recorded which). The receptors were sampled from a female donor with ankylosing spondylitis or in good health (not recorded which).

In nucleotides, the CDR3 is TGTGCCAGCAGCTCCGGGACAGGGGCGGCTTTCTTT. This translates into CASSSGTGAAFF. This rearrangement joins TRBV28 to TRBJ1-1, with 10 bases that match TRBD1. V was clipped by 6 bases and J by 11 bases; unmatched bases: 6. The CDR3 consists of 12 residues. CDR1 and CDR2 from the germline V gene are MDHEN and SYDVKM.

There are many counts of this clonotype. The V call is TRBV29-1, the J call TRBJ2-1; D is perhaps TRBD1 (6 bases). With 5 bases removed from V and 0 bases from J, the gap between germline ends came to 17 bases. The CDR3 extends over 16 amino acids. Per the germline V gene, CDR1 is SQVTM and CDR2 is ANQGSEA. CDR3 region: CSVRPGQGLSYNEQFF. The CDR3 bases are TGCAGCGTTCGGCCGGGCCAGGGGCTCTCCTACAATGAGCAGTTCTTC.

V is TRBV7-8 and J is TRBJ1-2, with D perhaps matching TRBD1 (5 bases). CDR1 SGHVS and CDR2 FQNEAQ come from the germline V gene. This CDR3 has 16 residues. Between the trimmed V and J ends, which lost 4 bases and 5 bases, there was a span of 20 bases. The CDR3 sequence: CASSSLGTVMGYGYTF. In DNA form, the CDR3 reads TGTGCCAGCAGCTCGTTGGGGACCGTGATGGGTTATGGCTACACCTTC.

In this sample, this clonotype turned up a few times. The chain carries TRBV27 and TRBJ2-1; perhaps TRBD1 as D (6 bases). CDR1 MNHEY and CDR2 SMNVEV come from the germline V gene (reference sequence). Deletions cut 8 bases from V and 3 bases from J, with 14 bases between. This CDR3 spans 14 amino acids. Written as DNA, the CDR3 is TGTGCCAGCCGGACGACGACAGGCTACAATGAGCAGTTCTTC. Its translation: CASRTTTGYNEQFF.

This clonotype was counted ten times or more. This chain connects TRBV6-5 to TRBJ1-2; D call uncertain. The CDR3 length is 14 residues. V lost 4 bases, J lost 1 base, and 10 bases lay in between. CDR1 is MNHEY and CDR2 is SVGAGI in the germline V gene. CDR3 sequence reads: CASSSGPLNYGYTF. For the CDR3, the DNA is TGTGCCAGCAGTTCCGGACCCCTTAACTATGGCTACACCTTC.

This clonotype has at least ten counts. The chain couples TRBV24-1 to TRBJ2-2; D is perhaps TRBD2 (7 bases). Germline values: CDR1 KGHDR, CDR2 SFDVKD. The CDR3 has 17 amino acids. V lost 7 bases and J 3 bases, leaving 20 bases between the germline ends. The CDR3 DNA is TGTGCCACCAGAGGACATGGGGGGGCGGGCGACACCGGGGAGCTGTTTTTT. Its translation is CATRGHGGAGDTGELFF.

The chain links TRBV7-8 to TRBJ2-1; D is unclear. The CDR3 spans 15 residues. V gave up 1 base and J gave up 6 bases, with 13 bases separating them. CDR1 and CDR2 from the germline V gene are SGHVS and FQNEAQ. CDR3 region: CASSLVFLDPNEQFF. CDR3 bases: TGTGCCAGCAGCTTAGTCTTTCTAGACCCCAATGAGCAGTTCTTC. The variable domain in full, with the rest retrieved from reference TRBV7-8 and TRBJ2-1, is GAGVSQSPRYKVAKRGQDVALRCDPISGHVSLFWYQQALGQGPEFLTYFQNEAQLDKSGLPSDRFFAERPEGSVSTLKIQRTQQEDSAVYLCASSLVFLDPNEQFFGPGTRLTVL.

As to this clonotype: A much larger clone lies one base from this, so it may be a read error. This sequence joins TRBV15 and TRBJ1-6; D unclear. The CDR3 runs 16 residues. Looked up from germline, CDR1 is LNHNV and CDR2 is YYDKDF (reference sequence). As DNA, the CDR3 is TGTGTCACCAGCAGAGATCTAGTCATGGGTAATTCACCCCTCCACTTT. Its translation: CVTSRDLVMGNSPLHF.

This clonotype was seen more than once but under ten times. The gene calls are TRBV4-2 and TRBJ2-2; 13 bases line up with TRBD2. The V segment lost 2 bases and the J segment 1 base; nucleotides outside the gene matches: 1. The CDR3 consists of 17 residues. Germline loops: CDR1 LGHNA, CDR2 YNFKEQ. CDR3 sequence reads: CASSQRLAGGNTGELFF. CDR3 DNA sequence: TGTGCCAGCAGCCAACGACTAGCGGGAGGGAACACCGGGGAGCTGTTTTTT.

This clonotype has a handful of counts. This sequence joins TRBV4-1 and TRBJ2-2, with 7 bases identical to TRBD1. The germline V gene has CDR1 MGHRA and CDR2 YSYEKL. V shed 0 bases and J 0 bases; nucleotides not matched to a gene: 7. The CDR3 runs 18 residues. Here the CDR3 DNA reads TGCGCCAGCAGCCAAGATGAGGGGACAGCTGCGAACACCGGGGAGCTGTTTTTT. This gives the protein CASSQDEGTAANTGELFF.

This clonotype was seen more than once but under ten times. The chain is built from TRBV7-8 and TRBJ2-3, with no clear D. This CDR3 is 15 amino acids long. Germline CDR1 SGHVS, CDR2 FQNEAQ. Trimming shortened V by 1 base and J by 4 bases, and 12 bases separated the two germline ends. CDR3 nucleotide sequence: TGTGCCAGCAGCTTAGTTGGGAATTTGGCAGATACGCAGTATTTT. It encodes CASSLVGNLADTQYF.

V usage is TRBV29-1 and J usage is TRBJ2-1, with 8 bases fitting TRBD1. The CDR3 runs 14 residues. V gave up 5 bases and J gave up 2 bases; unmatched junction bases: 5. In germline, CDR1 is SQVTM, CDR2 ANQGSEA. This CDR3 is CSVSRQGPYNEQFF. The CDR3 DNA is TGCAGCGTTAGTAGACAGGGGCCCTACAATGAGCAGTTCTTC.

The rearrangement uses TRBV12-3 or TRBV12-4 and TRBJ2-1, with 7 bases aligning to TRBD1. The CDR3 extends over 13 amino acids. Trimming at V came to 7 bases and at J to 7 bases, leaving 7 bases not matched to a gene. The CDR3 nucleotides are TGTGCCAGCATTAGACAGGGCCAGAATGAGCAGTTCTTC. The encoded protein is CASIRQGQNEQFF.

The chain combines TRBV6-1 with TRBJ1-1; D unclear. V dropped 0 bases and J dropped 1 base, with 6 bases sitting between them. The CDR3 is 14 amino acids. The germline V gene encodes CDR1 MNHNS and CDR2 SASEGT. CDR3 bases: TGTGCCAGCAGTGAAGCAAACGAGAACACTGAAGCTTTCTTT. Its translation: CASSEANENTEAFF.

This clonotype was seen repeatedly, ten times or more. The chain has TRBV29-1 and TRBJ2-6; TRBD1 might be the D (5 bases). Germline V gene data show CDR1 as SQVTM and CDR2 as ANQGSEA. V lost 5 bases and J 0 bases, leaving 14 bases between the germline ends. The CDR3 totals 16 residues. Here the CDR3 DNA reads TGCAGCGTTTACCAGGGCGCGAGCTCTGGGGCCAACGTCCTGACTTTC. Protein: CSVYQGASSGANVLTF.

Ten or more counts support this clonotype. The CDR3 DNA follows: TGCGCCAGCAGCTTGATAGGGGGCCTTAGCACAGATACGCAGTATTTT. Its translation: CASSLIGGLSTDTQYF. The V and J genes are TRBV5-1 and TRBJ2-3, with 7 bases aligning to TRBD1. Trimming at V came to 1 base and at J to 0 bases, leaving 5 bases not matched to a gene. CDR1 and CDR2 from the germline V gene are SGHRS and YFSETQ. The CDR3 spans 16 residues.

This clonotype showed up just a few times. The chain uses TRBV7-9 and TRBJ2-7; D might be TRBD1 (6 bases). Germline V gene lookup returns CDR1 SEHNR and CDR2 FQNEAQ (reference sequence). This CDR3 is 16 amino acids long. V dropped 1 base and J dropped 0 bases, with 13 bases sitting between them. For the CDR3, the DNA is TGTGCCAGCAGCTTAGTCGTCAGGGGAAGCTCCTACGAGCAGTACTTC. Translating it yields CASSLVVRGSSYEQYF.

This clonotype appeared many times. The chain is built from TRBV12-3 or TRBV12-4 and TRBJ1-1, with 8 bases fitting TRBD1. The junction had 7 bases not matched to a gene; V was cut back by 5 bases and J by 2 bases. The CDR3 is 15 residues long. DNA of the CDR3: TGTGCCAGCAGTAAAAACGGACAGGGAAACACTGAAGCTTTCTTT. Translating gives CASSKNGQGNTEAFF.

This clonotype came up many times. The chain employs TRBV29-1 and TRBJ1-2, with TRBD1 as a possible D gene (5 bases). From germline, CDR1 is SQVTM and CDR2 ANQGSEA. CDR3 length: 12 residues. The ends were cut back, 5 bases at V and 4 bases at J, with 11 bases in the middle. The chain's CDR3 is CSVSRGGYGYTF. Written as DNA, the CDR3 is TGCAGCGTTTCAAGGGGAGGCTATGGCTACACCTTC.

This clonotype was seen a few times. V gene TRBV20-1 combines with J gene TRBJ2-2, with 8 bases identical to TRBD2. The CDR3 is made up of 13 amino acids. Germline V gene sequence: CDR1 DFQATT, CDR2 SNEGSKA (reference sequence). V was clipped by 6 bases and J by 5 bases; unmatched bases: 5. CDR3: CSANAGGTGELFF. The CDR3 DNA sequence: TGCAGTGCAAATGCGGGAGGAACCGGGGAGCTGTTTTTT.

J is TRBJ1-1 and V is TRBV5-1; a possible D gene is TRBD1 (6 bases). This CDR3 has 16 amino acids. Trimming removed 1 base at V and 4 bases at J, with 17 bases between. From germline, CDR1 is SGHRS and CDR2 YFSETQ. The CDR3 DNA follows: TGCGCCAGCAGCTTGACTTGGCTACAGGGTACCACTGAAGCTTTCTTT. It yields the protein CASSLTWLQGTTEAFF.

This clonotype was counted between two and nine times. The rearrangement links TRBV28 to TRBJ2-2, with D unresolved. The CDR3 has 15 residues. The ends were cut back, 5 bases at V and 3 bases at J, with 13 bases in the middle. Germline V gives CDR1 MDHEN, CDR2 SYDVKM. DNA of the CDR3: TGTGCCAGCAGTCCTCCTCCCGGGCACACCGGGGAGCTGTTTTTT. Its translation: CASSPPPGHTGELFF.

This clonotype was detected only a few times. V and J are TRBV20-1 and TRBJ2-1; the D gene is possibly TRBD2 (6 bases). The CDR3 is made up of 13 amino acids. Germline loops: CDR1 DFQATT, CDR2 SNEGSKA (reference sequence). Trimming cost V 3 bases and J 7 bases, with 13 bases left between them. The CDR3 protein is CSASGRSGNEQFF. CDR3 DNA sequence: TGCAGTGCTAGCGGGAGATCGGGAAATGAGCAGTTCTTC.

The chain joins TRBV7-8 to TRBJ2-1; 10 nucleotides match TRBD1. Looked up from germline, CDR1 is SGHVS and CDR2 is FQNEAQ. The CDR3 contains 16 residues. V lost 5 bases to trimming and J lost 0 bases; unmatched junction nucleotides: 4. CDR3 DNA sequence: TGTGCCAGCAGCCTGACAGGGGGCAACTCCTACAATGAGCAGTTCTTC. Translation gives CASSLTGGNSYNEQFF.